This T cell receptor (beta chain) was found in a study of blood T cells in healthy people across ages. This clonotype has a handful of counts. With 2 bases removed from V and 8 bases from J, the gap between germline ends came to 19 bases. This CDR3 spans 16 amino acids. Germline V CDR1 and CDR2: SGHVS, FQNEAQ. PCR was performed a second time for about 7 to 12 cycles using a sample-barcoded 5' primer and a J-beta primer mix. TCRdb re-analysed the 5' RACE reads in MiXCR, keeping a single row per CDR3 protein. The sample yields approximately 1,700,000 distinct CDR3 sequences, 30% to 40% seen once. This clonotype originated in a human donor in good health. The sequenced material came from blood. The J gene is TRBJ2-1, the V gene TRBV7-8, with no clear D. The CDR3 region is CASSLNGRIVVDEQFF. In DNA, the CDR3 is TGTGCCAGCAGCTTAAATGGACGGATTGTAGTGGATGAGCAGTTCTTC. Filled out from reference TRBV7-8 and TRBJ2-1, the complete variable domain reads GAGVSQSPRYKVAKRGQDVALRCDPISGHVSLFWYQQALGQGPEFLTYFQNEAQLDKSGLPSDRFFAERPEGSVSTLKIQRTQQEDSAVYLCASSLNGRIVVDEQFFGPGTRLTVL.